This T cell receptor (beta chain) stems from a study of control samples from healthy donors and cancer patients. Libraries were prepared by immunoSEQ multiplex PCR; TCRdb keeps only in-frame clonotypes and omits some of them. The sample records 150,000 or so clones, around 95% being singletons. The origin of this receptor is a woman aged 60 to 75 in good health. The material sequenced was blood.

The CDR3 DNA reads TGTGCCAGCAGCTTGAACTTAGTGGGACCCCGGAAAGAGACCCAGTACTTC. Protein: CASSLNLVGPRKETQYF. The rearrangement uses TRBV5-4 and TRBJ2-5; D is perhaps TRBD1 or TRBD2 (5 bases each). The CDR3 sequence is 17 residues long. CDR1 and CDR2 (germline): SGHNT, YYREEE (reference sequence). The V gene lost 1 base and the J gene lost 3 bases, with 19 bases spanning the gap.